The clone carrying this TCR beta chain was picked up a small number of times. Its target is unknown. This sample was included in a study of T cell repertoires in cytomegalovirus infection. Study-level results: Summed frequency of shared TCR beta families picked out CMV carriers who also had the relevant HLA.

Trimming shortened V by 2 bases and J by 5 bases, and 9 bases separated the two germline ends. The length of the CDR3 is 12 residues. Looked up from germline, CDR1 is SQVTM and CDR2 is ANQGSEA. TCRdb reanalysed the reads using MiXCR and keeps one entry per CDR3 protein. The sample yields more than 250,000 distinct CDR3 sequences, around 25% seen once. The sequencing here drew on cultured PBMCs, taken from culture after CMV antigen stimulation. V gene TRBV29-1 combines with J gene TRBJ2-5; tentatively, D is TRBD2 (7 bases). The TCR sequence derives from a human donor in good health (CMV status not recorded). Some clones in this sample may be carry-over from other donors' samples. DNA of the CDR3: TGCAGCGTTGAATGGGGGGGCGAGACCCAGTACTTC. Translation gives CSVEWGGETQYF.